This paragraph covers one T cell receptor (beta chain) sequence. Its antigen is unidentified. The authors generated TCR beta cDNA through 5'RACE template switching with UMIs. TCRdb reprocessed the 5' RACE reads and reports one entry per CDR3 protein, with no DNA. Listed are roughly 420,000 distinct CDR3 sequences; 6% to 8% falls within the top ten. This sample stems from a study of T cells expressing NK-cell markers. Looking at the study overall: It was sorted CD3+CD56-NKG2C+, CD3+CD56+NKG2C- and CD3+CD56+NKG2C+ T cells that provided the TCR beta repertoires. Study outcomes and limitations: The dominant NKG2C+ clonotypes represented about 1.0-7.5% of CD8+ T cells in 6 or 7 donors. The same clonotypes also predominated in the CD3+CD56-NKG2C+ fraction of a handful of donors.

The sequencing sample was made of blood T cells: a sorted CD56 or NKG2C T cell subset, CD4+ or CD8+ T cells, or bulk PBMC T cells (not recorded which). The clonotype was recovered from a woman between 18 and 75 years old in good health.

The CDR3 spells CASSLTAPQGFEQYF. This chain joins TRBV28 and TRBJ2-7; TCRdb gives TRBD1 as the D gene, but with no DNA this cannot be confirmed. This CDR3 is 15 amino acids long. CDR1 and CDR2 (germline): MDHEN, SYDVKM.